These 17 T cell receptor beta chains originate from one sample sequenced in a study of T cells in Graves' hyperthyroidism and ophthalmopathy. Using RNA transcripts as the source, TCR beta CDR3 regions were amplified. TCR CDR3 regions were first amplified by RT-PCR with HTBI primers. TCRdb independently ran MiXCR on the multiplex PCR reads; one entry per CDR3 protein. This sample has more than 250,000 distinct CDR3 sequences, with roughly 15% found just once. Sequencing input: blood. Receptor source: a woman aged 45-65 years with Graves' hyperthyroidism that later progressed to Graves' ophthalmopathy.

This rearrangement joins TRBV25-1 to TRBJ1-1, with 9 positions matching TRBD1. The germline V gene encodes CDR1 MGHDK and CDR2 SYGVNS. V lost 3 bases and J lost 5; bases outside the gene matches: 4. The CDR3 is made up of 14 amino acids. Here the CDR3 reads CASSETGGRTEAFF. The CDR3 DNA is TGTGCCAGCAGTGAGACAGGGGGGAGAACTGAAGCTTTCTTT.

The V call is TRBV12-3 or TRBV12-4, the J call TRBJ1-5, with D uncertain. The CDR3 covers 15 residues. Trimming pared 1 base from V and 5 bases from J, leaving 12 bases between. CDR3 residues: CASSLGGNLDQPQHF. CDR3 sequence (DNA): TGTGCCAGCAGTTTAGGGGGTAATCTCGATCAGCCCCAGCATTTT.

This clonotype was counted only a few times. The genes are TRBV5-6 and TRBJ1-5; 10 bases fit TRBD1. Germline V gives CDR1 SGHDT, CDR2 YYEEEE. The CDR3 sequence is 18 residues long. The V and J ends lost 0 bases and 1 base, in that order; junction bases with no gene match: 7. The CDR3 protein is CASSLATQGQGSNQPQHF. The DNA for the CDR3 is TGTGCCAGCAGCTTGGCTACACAGGGACAGGGGAGCAATCAGCCCCAGCATTTT.

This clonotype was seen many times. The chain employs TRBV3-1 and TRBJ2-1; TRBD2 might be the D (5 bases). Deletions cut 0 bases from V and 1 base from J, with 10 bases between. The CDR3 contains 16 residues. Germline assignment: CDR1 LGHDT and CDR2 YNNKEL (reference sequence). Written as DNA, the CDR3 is TGTGCCAGCAGCCAAGATTGGAGGCCATCCTACAATGAGCAGTTCTTC. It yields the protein CASSQDWRPSYNEQFF.

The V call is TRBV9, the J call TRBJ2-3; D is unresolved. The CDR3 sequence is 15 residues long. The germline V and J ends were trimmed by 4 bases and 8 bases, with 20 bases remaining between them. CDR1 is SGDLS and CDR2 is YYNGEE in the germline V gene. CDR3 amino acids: CASSFEENTQSTQYF. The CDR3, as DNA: TGTGCCAGCAGCTTCGAGGAAAATACTCAAAGTACGCAGTATTTT.

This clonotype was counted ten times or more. As DNA, the CDR3 is TGCAGTGCTAGAGGAGCTAGCGGGGGTAATGAGCAGTTCTTC. It codes for CSARGASGGNEQFF. V usage is TRBV20-1 and J usage is TRBJ2-1; 10 bases match TRBD2. J gave up 7 bases and V 1 base, and 4 bases lay outside the gene matches. Germline CDR1 reads DFQATT; CDR2 reads SNEGSKA (reference sequence). The CDR3 sequence is 14 residues long.

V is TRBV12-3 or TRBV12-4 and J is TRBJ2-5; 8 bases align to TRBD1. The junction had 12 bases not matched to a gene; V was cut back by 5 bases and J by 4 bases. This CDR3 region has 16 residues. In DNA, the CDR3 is TGTGCCAGCAGTGAACTTGGACAGGGTTGGAGAGAGACCCAGTACTTC. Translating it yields CASSELGQGWRETQYF.

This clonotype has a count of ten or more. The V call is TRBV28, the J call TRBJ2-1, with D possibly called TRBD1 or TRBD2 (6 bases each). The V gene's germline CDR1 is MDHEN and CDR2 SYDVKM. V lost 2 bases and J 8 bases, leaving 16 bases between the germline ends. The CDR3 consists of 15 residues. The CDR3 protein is CASSLIARDKDEQFF. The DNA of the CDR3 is TGTGCCAGCAGTTTAATAGCGCGGGACAAGGATGAGCAGTTCTTC.

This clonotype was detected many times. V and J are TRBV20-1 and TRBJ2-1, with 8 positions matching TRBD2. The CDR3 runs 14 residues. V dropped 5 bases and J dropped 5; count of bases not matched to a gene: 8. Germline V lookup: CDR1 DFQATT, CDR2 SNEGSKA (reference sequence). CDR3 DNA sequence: TGCAGTGCTCTTACTAGCGGAGGGGACAATGAGCAGTTCTTC. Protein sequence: CSALTSGGDNEQFF.

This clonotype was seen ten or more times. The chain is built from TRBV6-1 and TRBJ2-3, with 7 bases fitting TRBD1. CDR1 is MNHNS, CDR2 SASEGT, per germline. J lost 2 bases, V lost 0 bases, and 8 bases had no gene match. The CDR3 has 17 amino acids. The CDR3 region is CASSEAITGVLTDTQYF. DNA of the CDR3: TGTGCCAGCAGTGAAGCGATTACAGGGGTCCTCACAGATACGCAGTATTTT.

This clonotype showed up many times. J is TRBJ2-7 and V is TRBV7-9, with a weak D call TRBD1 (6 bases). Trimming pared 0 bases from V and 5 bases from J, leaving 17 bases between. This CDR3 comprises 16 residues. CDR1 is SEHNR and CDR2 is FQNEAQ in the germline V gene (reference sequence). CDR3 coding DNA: TGTGCCAGCAGCTTAGCCAGGGGAATAGTTACGGACGAGCAGTACTTC. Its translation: CASSLARGIVTDEQYF.

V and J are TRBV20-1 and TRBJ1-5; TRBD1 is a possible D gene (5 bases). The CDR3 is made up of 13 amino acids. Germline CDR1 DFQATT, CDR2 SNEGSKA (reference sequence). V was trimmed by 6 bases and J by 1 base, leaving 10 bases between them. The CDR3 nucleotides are TGCAGTGCCCCGGGACCGAGCAATCAGCCCCAGCATTTT. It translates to CSAPGPSNQPQHF.

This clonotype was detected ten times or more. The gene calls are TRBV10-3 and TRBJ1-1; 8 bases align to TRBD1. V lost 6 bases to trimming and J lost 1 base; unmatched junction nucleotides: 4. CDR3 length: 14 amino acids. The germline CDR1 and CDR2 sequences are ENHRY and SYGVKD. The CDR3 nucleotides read TGTGCCATCAGAGCCGGGACAGGGAACACTGAAGCTTTCTTT. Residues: CAIRAGTGNTEAFF.

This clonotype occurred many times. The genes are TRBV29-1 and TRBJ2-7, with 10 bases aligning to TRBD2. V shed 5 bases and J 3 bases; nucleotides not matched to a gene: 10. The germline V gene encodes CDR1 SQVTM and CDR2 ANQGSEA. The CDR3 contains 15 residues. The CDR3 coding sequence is TGCAGCGTTCAGGCCCTAGCGGGAGATCTCTACGAGCAGTACTTC. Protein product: CSVQALAGDLYEQYF.

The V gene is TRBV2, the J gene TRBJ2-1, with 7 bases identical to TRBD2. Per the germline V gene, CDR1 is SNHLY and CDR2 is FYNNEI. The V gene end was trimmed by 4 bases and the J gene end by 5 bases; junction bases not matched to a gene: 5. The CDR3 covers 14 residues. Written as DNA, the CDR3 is TGTGCCAGCAGTGTAGGCGGGAGCAACAATGAGCAGTTCTTC. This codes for CASSVGGSNNEQFF.

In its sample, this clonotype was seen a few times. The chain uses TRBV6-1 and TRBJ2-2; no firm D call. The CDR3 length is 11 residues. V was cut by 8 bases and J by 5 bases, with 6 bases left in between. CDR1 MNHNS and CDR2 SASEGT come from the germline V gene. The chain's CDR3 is CASANTGELFF. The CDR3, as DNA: TGTGCCAGCGCCAATACCGGGGAGCTGTTTTTT.

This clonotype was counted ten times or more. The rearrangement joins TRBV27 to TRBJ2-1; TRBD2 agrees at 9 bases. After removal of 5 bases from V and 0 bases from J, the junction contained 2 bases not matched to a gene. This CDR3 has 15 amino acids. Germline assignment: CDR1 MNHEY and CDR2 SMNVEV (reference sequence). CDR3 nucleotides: TGTGCCAGCAGTAATAGCGGGAGCTCCTACAATGAGCAGTTCTTC. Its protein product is CASSNSGSSYNEQFF.